What follows are 32 T cell receptor beta chains derived from one specimen sequenced in a study of blood T cell repertoires in COVID-19. Sequencing used immunoSEQ multiplex PCR; TCRdb keeps in-frame clones, though not all of them. The sample holds a few hundred thousand clones, 80% to 90% seen once. Sequencing was done on a sample of peripheral blood. The receptor source for this set is a man between 60 and 75 years old with acute or convalescent COVID-19.

This clone was observed a single time. This sequence joins TRBV10-2 and TRBJ2-3, with 10 bases matching TRBD2. V was pared by 6 bases and J by 6 bases, with 15 bases of the junction left unmatched. The CDR3 runs to 17 residues. Looked up from germline, CDR1 is WSHSY and CDR2 is SAAADI. In DNA form, the CDR3 reads TGCGCCAGCAGCGATCTCGTAGCGGGAGGCACCGGGGATACGCAGTATTTT. It specifies CASSDLVAGGTGDTQYF.

The chain combines TRBV10-3 with TRBJ2-2, with 15 bases lining up with TRBD2. Trimming removed 6 bases from V and 0 bases from J; junction bases left unmatched: 20. From germline, CDR1 is ENHRY and CDR2 SYGVKD. This CDR3 contains 23 residues. The CDR3 region is CAIRPSPGDGTSGRTANTGELFF. In nucleotides, the CDR3 is TGTGCCATCAGGCCATCGCCGGGGGACGGGACTAGCGGGAGGACCGCGAACACCGGGGAGCTGTTTTTT.

The rearrangement uses TRBV7-2 and TRBJ1-5; 7 bases map to TRBD1. CDR3 length: 16 residues. Per the germline V gene, CDR1 is SGHTA and CDR2 is FQGNSA. V gave up 5 bases and J gave up 4 bases; unmatched junction bases: 11. The CDR3 sequence: CASSHTGGTENQPQHF. For the CDR3, the DNA is TGTGCCAGCAGCCACACAGGCGGGACAGAAAATCAGCCCCAGCATTTT.

Remarks on this clone: Compared with germline, one end of the junction differs, possibly owing to a read error. The chain employs TRBV7-7 and TRBJ2-3; a possible D gene is TRBD2 (5 bases). The CDR3 has 16 residues. Germline CDR1 and CDR2: SSHAT and FNYEAQ (reference sequence). This CDR3 reads CASSPNTYTRADTQYF. In DNA, the CDR3 is TGTGCTAGCAGCCCCAACACCTACACGCGGGCAGATACGCAGTATTTT.

Only a few counts were recorded for this clone. This sequence joins TRBV10-3 and TRBJ1-1; TRBD1 aligns across 10 bases. Trimming cost V 6 bases and J 9 bases; bases outside gene matches: 19. The germline gives CDR1 ENHRY, CDR2 SYGVKD. The CDR3 sequence is 17 residues long. The DNA for the CDR3 is TGTGCCATCAGATCCACTAACACGGACAGGGGGTTTAGTCAAGCTTTCTTT. Translated: CAIRSTNTDRGFSQAFF.

V usage is TRBV7-3 and J usage is TRBJ2-3; 12 bases map to TRBD2. Germline-derived CDR1 and CDR2 are SGHTA and FQGTGA. The CDR3 runs 16 residues. Trimming took 5 bases from V and 4 from J; bases not matched to a gene: 7. CDR3 DNA sequence: TGTGCCAGCAGCGCGGGACTAGCGGGTGGCGCAGATACGCAGTATTTT. It yields the protein CASSAGLAGGADTQYF.

CDR3 residues: CASRSLYEQYF. For the CDR3, the DNA is TGTGCCAGCAGAAGCCTCTACGAGCAGTACTTC. This chain uses TRBV28 with TRBJ2-7; D remains unclear. V was trimmed by 6 bases and J by 3 bases, leaving 6 bases between them. The germline CDR1 and CDR2 sequences are MDHEN and SYDVKM. This CDR3 is built from 11 residues.

The V and J genes are TRBV11-2 and TRBJ1-5; D gene uncertain. Germline values: CDR1 SGHAT, CDR2 FQNNGV. The CDR3 runs 13 residues. Between the trimmed V and J ends, which lost 5 bases and 7 bases, there was a span of 12 bases. This CDR3 is CASSPGVRQPQHF. The CDR3 coding sequence is TGTGCCAGCAGCCCCGGGGTGCGGCAGCCCCAGCATTTT.

The gene calls are TRBV11-3 and TRBJ2-5; TRBD1 matches 7 bases. The ends lost 5 bases at V and 2 bases at J; junction bases unmatched: 5. The length of the CDR3 is 14 residues. Per the germline V gene, CDR1 is SGHNT and CDR2 is YENEEA. The CDR3 is CASSTRQGQETQYF. The CDR3 DNA reads as TGTGCCAGCAGCACACGACAGGGACAAGAGACCCAGTACTTC.

The chain employs TRBV27 and TRBJ1-1, with a tentative D call TRBD1 (5 bases). Trimming cost V 1 base and J 4 bases, with 13 bases left between them. This CDR3 has 15 amino acids. The V gene's germline CDR1 is MNHEY and CDR2 SMNVEV (reference sequence). The CDR3 DNA reads TGTGCCAGCAGTTTATATCCCCAGGGAAGCACTGAAGCTTTCTTT. This translates into CASSLYPQGSTEAFF.

The CDR3 nucleotides read TGTGCCAGCAGTTCTGGACAGGGGGTAAACACCATATATTTT. This gives the protein CASSSGQGVNTIYF. J is TRBJ1-3 and V is TRBV6-5; the match to TRBD1 covers 10 bases. CDR1 MNHEY and CDR2 SVGAGI come from the germline V gene. The ends lost 4 bases at V and 6 bases at J; junction bases unmatched: 3. The length of the CDR3 is 14 residues.

The rearrangement links TRBV4-3 to TRBJ2-3; possible D gene TRBD2, 6 bases. The CDR3 has 16 amino acids. V gave up 0 bases and J gave up 4 bases, with 14 bases separating them. Germline CDR1 and CDR2: LGHNA and YSLEER. This CDR3 reads CASSQDGGLGSDTQYF. The CDR3 bases are TGCGCCAGCAGCCAAGATGGGGGACTGGGCTCAGATACGCAGTATTTT.

There are a few counts of this clone. The chain links TRBV5-1 to TRBJ2-7; D may be TRBD1 (5 bases). The CDR3 is made up of 16 amino acids. In germline, CDR1 is SGHRS, CDR2 YFSETQ. With 5 bases removed from V and 2 bases from J, the gap between germline ends came to 20 bases. The CDR3 sequence is CASSATVLYATYEQYF. CDR3 nucleotides: TGCGCCAGCAGTGCGACAGTGCTCTACGCGACCTACGAGCAGTACTTC.

The chain recombines TRBV6-5 with TRBJ1-2, with TRBD1 identical over 7 bases. In germline, CDR1 is MNHEY, CDR2 SVGAGI. V dropped 6 bases and J dropped 7; count of bases not matched to a gene: 5. The CDR3 spans 12 residues. The CDR3 loop is CASRSGGVGYTF. The DNA for the CDR3 is TGTGCCAGCAGGTCAGGGGGAGTTGGCTACACCTTC.

The CDR3 protein is CASSLATGPYPNEQYF. DNA for the CDR3: TGTGCCAGCAGCTTAGCTACAGGGCCCTACCCCAACGAGCAGTACTTC. The chain is built from TRBV7-6 and TRBJ2-7; D may be TRBD1 (6 bases). Germline V gene lookup returns CDR1 SGHVS and CDR2 FNYEAQ. Trimming removed 0 bases from V and 5 bases from J, with 17 bases in between. CDR3 length equals 16 residues.

CDR3 DNA: TGTGCCAGCAGGCCCGCGGGTGCGCATGAGCAGTTCTTC. Encoded protein: CASRPAGAHEQFF. The V and J genes are TRBV11-2 and TRBJ2-1; a weak D match, TRBD2 (5 bases). Germline CDR1 SGHAT, CDR2 FQNNGV. Trimming removed 6 bases at V and 8 bases at J, with 14 bases between. The CDR3 is 13 amino acids.

The rearrangement uses TRBV7-8 and TRBJ2-3; D call uncertain. V gave up 1 base and J gave up 1 base, with 9 bases separating them. Germline-derived CDR1 and CDR2 are SGHVS and FQNEAQ. CDR3 length: 15 residues. DNA of the CDR3: TGTGCCAGCAGCTTAGAGAACATCCGCACAGATACGCAGTATTTT. Protein: CASSLENIRTDTQYF.

A note on this clone: The identical CDR3 is also encoded by other nucleotide sequences in the sample. The chain joins TRBV18 to TRBJ2-3; D is undetermined. CDR1 is KGHSH, CDR2 LQKENI, per germline. With 3 bases removed from V and 5 bases from J, the gap between germline ends came to 3 bases. This CDR3 is 11 amino acids long. The chain's CDR3 is CASSPQDTQYF. The CDR3 nucleotides read TGTGCCAGCTCACCCCAAGATACGCAGTATTTT.

This clone was picked up one time. The gene calls are TRBV5-1 and TRBJ2-7; weak D call: TRBD1 (6 bases). The length of the CDR3 is 14 residues. V gave up 9 bases and J gave up 4 bases, with 20 bases separating them. CDR1 is SGHRS, CDR2 YFSETQ, per germline. The CDR3 nucleotides read TGCGCCAACTCCTCCGGGACACCTTTTTACGAGCAGTACTTC. This gives the protein CANSSGTPFYEQYF.

The chain joins TRBV5-1 to TRBJ1-1; 9 bases line up with TRBD1. The CDR3 has 17 amino acids. The germline CDR1 and CDR2 sequences are SGHRS and YFSETQ. V dropped 2 bases and J dropped 0; count of bases not matched to a gene: 8. The CDR3 DNA reads as TGCGCCAGCAGCTTTACAGGGGGCGCGGGGATGAACACTGAAGCTTTCTTT. This codes for CASSFTGGAGMNTEAFF.

The chain is built from TRBV7-9 and TRBJ1-1, with 8 bases that match TRBD1. CDR3 size: 14 residues. After removal of 3 bases from V and 7 bases from J, the junction contained 7 bases not matched to a gene. Germline V gives CDR1 SEHNR, CDR2 FQNEAQ (reference sequence). CDR3 region: CASSFQGAQGEAFF. The CDR3 nucleotides read TGTGCCAGCAGCTTCCAGGGGGCGCAAGGTGAAGCTTTCTTT.

The V gene is TRBV9, the J gene TRBJ2-2, with 14 bases matching TRBD2. Trimming cost V 3 bases and J 6 bases; bases outside gene matches: 10. This CDR3 region has 18 residues. Germline-derived CDR1 and CDR2 are SGDLS and YYNGEE. As DNA, the CDR3 is TGTGCCAGCAGCGCCACCCCGGGACTAGCGGGAGTCCCCGGGGAGCTGTTTTTT. This sequence encodes CASSATPGLAGVPGELFF.

A few counts support this clone. J is TRBJ2-7 and V is TRBV19; possible D gene TRBD2, 5 bases. The V end was cut by 5 bases, the J end by 1 base, with 9 bases between. There are 13 residues in the CDR3. Germline CDR1 LNHDA, CDR2 SQIVND (reference sequence). The DNA for the CDR3 is TGTGCCAGTAGTGTTAGCGTTTCCTACGAGCAGTACTTC. Its translation is CASSVSVSYEQYF.

The V and J genes are TRBV19 and TRBJ1-1, with D maybe TRBD1 (5 bases). Germline V gives CDR1 LNHDA, CDR2 SQIVND (reference sequence). V dropped 5 bases and J dropped 4 bases, with 17 bases sitting between them. CDR3 length equals 15 residues. Here the CDR3 reads CASSSTDKLGTEAFF. The DNA of the CDR3 is TGTGCCAGTAGTTCGACAGACAAGCTGGGCACTGAAGCTTTCTTT.

V usage is TRBV19 and J usage is TRBJ2-2; 8 nucleotides align to TRBD2. The germline gives CDR1 LNHDA, CDR2 SQIVND (reference sequence). The CDR3 totals 15 residues. V was pared by 5 bases and J by 6 bases, with 8 bases of the junction left unmatched. CDR3 sequence (DNA): TGTGCCAGTAGTCCAAGCGGGAGTAAGGCCGGGGAGCTGTTTTTT. It encodes CASSPSGSKAGELFF.

The chain uses TRBV7-2 and TRBJ2-3; a weak D match, TRBD2 (8 bases). Between the trimmed V and J ends, which lost 5 bases and 3 bases, there was a span of 18 bases. The germline gives CDR1 SGHTA, CDR2 FQGNSA. CDR3 length: 16 amino acids. Here the CDR3 DNA reads TGTGCCAGCAGCGTCCAAGGGGGCGGGAGGACAGATACGCAGTATTTT. Protein product: CASSVQGGGRTDTQYF.

This clone was detected only once. The same CDR3 also results from other DNA sequences found in this sample. The chain couples TRBV3-1 (or the pseudogene TRBV3-2) to TRBJ1-5, with D possibly matching TRBD1 (5 bases). V was shortened by 2 bases and J by 6 bases, with 11 bases between the two germline ends. This CDR3 has 14 residues. The germline gives CDR1 LGHDT, CDR2 YNNKEL (reference sequence). The CDR3 is CASSQQGGFQPQHF. The DNA for the CDR3 is TGTGCCAGCAGCCAACAGGGAGGGTTTCAGCCCCAGCATTTT.

In this sample, this clone turned up many times. Other nucleotide sequences in the sample specify the same CDR3. The genes are TRBV5-1 and TRBJ1-1; D not resolved. V was clipped by 0 bases and J by 0 bases, with 6 bases between them. Germline V gives CDR1 SGHRS, CDR2 YFSETQ. This CDR3 is 14 amino acids long. The CDR3 sequence: CASSLGPLNTEAFF. The CDR3 DNA is TGCGCCAGCAGCTTGGGGCCTCTGAACACTGAAGCTTTCTTT.

The rearrangement joins TRBV9 to TRBJ2-1; possible D gene TRBD1, 5 bases. This CDR3 has 12 residues. Germline lookup yields CDR1 SGDLS and CDR2 YYNGEE. The germline V and J ends were trimmed by 4 bases and 8 bases, with 10 bases remaining between them. This CDR3 is CASSRFRDEQFF. CDR3 DNA sequence: TGTGCCAGCAGCCGGTTCAGGGATGAGCAGTTCTTC.

The chain recombines TRBV3-1 (or the pseudogene TRBV3-2) with TRBJ1-4; 8 bases are a match to TRBD1. Looked up from germline, CDR1 is LGHDT and CDR2 is YNNKEL (reference sequence). This CDR3 is built from 14 residues. The V segment lost 5 bases and the J segment 7 bases; nucleotides outside the gene matches: 6. CDR3 coding DNA: TGTGCCAGCAGCTGTGGGACAGGTGGTGAAAAACTGTTTTTT. It specifies CASSCGTGGEKLFF.

The chain is built from TRBV7-9 and TRBJ1-3; 10 bases are shared with TRBD1. The CDR3 is 17 amino acids. V dropped 5 bases and J dropped 4; count of bases not matched to a gene: 11. CDR1 and CDR2 from the germline V gene are SEHNR and FQNEAQ (reference sequence). The CDR3 nucleotides are TGTGCCAGCAGCCGTTGGACAGGGGGGCAAGCGGGAAACACCATATATTTT. Translated: CASSRWTGGQAGNTIYF.

V gene TRBV5-1 combines with J gene TRBJ2-2; 7 positions match TRBD2. The CDR3 spans 15 residues. Trimming at V came to 2 bases and at J to 1 base, leaving 2 bases not matched to a gene. Germline-derived CDR1 and CDR2 are SGHRS and YFSETQ. Here the CDR3 DNA reads TGCGCCAGCAGCTTCCTAGCGGAGAACACCGGGGAGCTGTTTTTT. Translation gives CASSFLAENTGELFF.